This T cell receptor beta chain is drawn from a study of cytomegalovirus exposure and HLA in healthy donors. The J segment lost 5 bases and the V segment lost 0 bases, leaving 5 bases of the junction unmatched. The CDR3 spans 15 residues. Germline V gene sequence: CDR1 ENHRY, CDR2 SYGVKD. Worth noting for this clone: The antigen remains unidentified.

The primer mix had 60 Vbeta and 13 Jbeta primers. Profiling relied on immunoSEQ multiplex PCR, and the TCRdb table lists in-frame clones only, not all of them. The sample has roughly 200,000 clones; around 88% are singletons. Unrecorded immune exposures were likely, despite nominal health at sampling. General study points: Upon later analysis, TCR association rates were observed to vary by HLA locus, being highest for DRB1 and lowest for HLA-C. Prior analysis indicated that the majority of TCR beta V segments exhibited productivity approximately 87% or approximately 30% of the time.

Sequenced input: PBMCs. The chain has TRBV10-3 and TRBJ2-3, with TRBD1 matching 7 bases. The receptor's source is a man in his forties or fifties in good health and CMV-seropositive. The CDR3 is CAISESIAGGDTQYF. CDR3 coding DNA: TGTGCCATCAGTGAGTCGATCGCAGGGGGAGATACGCAGTATTTT.